Listed here are 29 T cell receptor beta chains from one sample, sequenced in a study of regulatory T cells. Primers: 52 TRBV forward and 13 TRBJ reverse. Only in-frame clones appear in the TCRdb table, and some are missing; sequencing was by immunoSEQ multiplex PCR. Of approximately 9,000 clones listed, around 82% are singletons. The sequenced sample consisted of CD8+ T cells sorted from blood. The source of these receptors is a person under 35 with CD3G deficiency.

The chain's CDR3 is CARSLVGSPPDTQYF. CDR3 in DNA: TGTGCCAGAAGCTTGGTGGGGTCTCCCCCAGATACGCAGTATTTT. V and J are TRBV5-3 and TRBJ2-3; D gene uncertain. TRBV5-3 is recorded as an ORF, its role being uncertain. Trimming stripped 0 bases from V and 4 bases from J, with 12 bases between. CDR3 length equals 15 residues.

The rearrangement links TRBV6-6 to TRBJ1-1; D gene uncertain. From germline, CDR1 is MNHNY and CDR2 SVGAGI (reference sequence). This CDR3 has 13 residues. Trimming shortened V by 5 bases and J by 5 bases, and 12 bases separated the two germline ends. CDR3 sequence: CASSGTVGTEAFF. The CDR3 coding sequence is TGTGCCAGCAGTGGAACAGTGGGGACTGAAGCTTTCTTT.

The genes are TRBV28 and TRBJ1-5, with 8 bases that match TRBD1. The CDR3 is 13 amino acids. Germline V gene lookup returns CDR1 MDHEN and CDR2 SYDVKM. V shed 5 bases, J shed 5 bases, and the junction held 2 bases outside the gene matches. The DNA of the CDR3 is TGTGCCAGCAGTGACAGGGGCGATCAGCCCCAGCATTTT. Translation: CASSDRGDQPQHF. Combining the CDR3 with reference TRBV28 and TRBJ1-5 gives the whole variable domain DVKVTQSSRYLVKRTGEKVFLECVQDMDHENMFWYRQDPGLGLRLIYFSYDVKMKEKGDIPEGYSVSREKKERFSLILESASTNQTSMYLCASSDRGDQPQHFGDGTRLSIL.

V usage is TRBV9 and J usage is TRBJ2-7; no clear D gene. In germline, CDR1 is SGDLS, CDR2 YYNGEE. The germline V and J ends were trimmed by 4 bases and 0 bases, with 14 bases remaining between them. The CDR3 runs to 15 residues. CDR3 nucleotide sequence: TGTGCCAGCAGCCCTGGCCCAGCCAGCTCCTACGAGCAGTACTTC. This translates into CASSPGPASSYEQYF.

This clone was seen a handful of times. J is TRBJ2-1 and V is TRBV5-1; D is perhaps TRBD1 or TRBD2 (5 bases each). Germline values: CDR1 SGHRS, CDR2 YFSETQ. The CDR3 runs to 14 residues. The ends were cut back, 4 bases at V and 8 bases at J, with 16 bases in the middle. CDR3 region: CASSTWAGDHEQFF. The CDR3 DNA reads TGCGCCAGCAGCACCTGGGCTGGGGACCATGAGCAGTTCTTC.

CDR3 amino acids: CASSQSYEQYF. In DNA, the CDR3 is TGTGCCAGCAGCCAATCCTACGAGCAGTACTTC. The chain recombines TRBV6-1 with TRBJ2-7, with unresolved D. This CDR3 comprises 11 residues. V dropped 6 bases and J dropped 1 base, with 4 bases sitting between them. Germline CDR1 is MNHNS and CDR2 is SASEGT.

This clone was seen more than once but under ten times. V is TRBV11-2 and J is TRBJ2-7, with 9 bases that match TRBD1. Germline V gives CDR1 SGHAT, CDR2 FQNNGV. The junction had 10 bases not matched to a gene; V was cut back by 4 bases and J by 3 bases. The length of the CDR3 is 16 residues. The CDR3, as DNA: TGTGCCAGCAGCTCTCGGACAGGGGCGCTGGGCTACGAGCAGTACTTC. Translating it yields CASSSRTGALGYEQYF.

Written as DNA, the CDR3 is TGTGCCAGCAGCTTAGATGTGGGGGGCCAATACAATGAGCAGTTCTTC. Translated: CASSLDVGGQYNEQFF. The chain couples TRBV7-8 to TRBJ2-1; D is tentatively TRBD1 or TRBD2 (6 bases each). Looked up from germline, CDR1 is SGHVS and CDR2 is FQNEAQ. The CDR3 runs to 16 residues. Trimming removed 1 base from V and 4 bases from J, with 14 bases in between.

The rearrangement joins TRBV7-8 to TRBJ2-5, with a tentative D call TRBD2 (5 bases). The ends were cut back, 3 bases at V and 5 bases at J, with 10 bases in the middle. The CDR3 contains 13 residues. Germline lookup yields CDR1 SGHVS and CDR2 FQNEAQ. CDR3 region: CASSFFRGETQYF. The CDR3 region has the DNA TGTGCCAGCAGCTTCTTCCGCGGGGAGACCCAGTACTTC.

This clone was found once. The rearrangement joins TRBV19 to TRBJ1-5, with TRBD1 identical over 9 bases. The germline V gene encodes CDR1 LNHDA and CDR2 SQIVND (reference sequence). V lost 5 bases, J lost 3 bases, and 2 bases stayed unmatched. This CDR3 region has 14 residues. The CDR3 loop reads CASSYRGHNQPQHF. The CDR3 DNA reads as TGTGCCAGTAGTTACAGGGGGCACAATCAGCCCCAGCATTTT.

This clone came up a few times. CDR3 bases: TGTGCCAGCAGCCTACGATCGGGCAATGAGCAGTTCTTC. Translating it yields CASSLRSGNEQFF. The V and J genes are TRBV7-2 and TRBJ2-1; D is unresolved. The CDR3 loop spans 13 amino acids. V was trimmed by 5 bases and J by 6 bases, leaving 11 bases between them. Germline CDR1 reads SGHTA; CDR2 reads FQGNSA.

This clone was seen a few times. The chain couples TRBV28 to TRBJ2-5, with D uncertain. Trimming shortened V by 4 bases and J by 7 bases, and 16 bases separated the two germline ends. The CDR3 extends over 14 amino acids. The germline V gene encodes CDR1 MDHEN and CDR2 SYDVKM. In DNA, the CDR3 is TGTGCCAGCAGTTCGGTAGAAGGGTCGGGGACCCAGTACTTC. It translates to CASSSVEGSGTQYF.

This chain joins TRBV28 and TRBJ2-1; D gene uncertain. The V and J ends lost 5 bases and 1 base respectively, with 9 bases between them. Germline assignment: CDR1 MDHEN and CDR2 SYDVKM. The CDR3 spans 14 residues. CDR3 in DNA: TGTGCCAGCAGTCCTCAGTCTTCCTACAATGAGCAGTTCTTC. This sequence encodes CASSPQSSYNEQFF.

The V and J genes are TRBV30 and TRBJ1-1; a weak D match, TRBD1 (5 bases). The germline CDR1 and CDR2 sequences are GTSNPN and SVGIG (reference sequence). The germline V and J ends were trimmed by 5 bases and 9 bases, with 13 bases remaining between them. The CDR3 length is 11 residues. DNA of the CDR3: TGTGCCTGGCTTAGAGGGGTTAAAGCTTTCTTT. Translation: CAWLRGVKAFF.

V and J are TRBV6-1 and TRBJ2-7; D is uncertain. From germline, CDR1 is MNHNS and CDR2 SASEGT. This CDR3 region has 14 residues. V was pared by 2 bases and J by 3 bases, with 11 bases between. Here the CDR3 reads CASSEMWGRYEQYF. In DNA form, the CDR3 reads TGTGCCAGCAGTGAAATGTGGGGTCGCTACGAGCAGTACTTC.

As concerns this clone: Other DNA sequences in the same sample also yield this CDR3. CDR3 DNA sequence: TGTGCCAGCAGCCCCGGACCGTTGAACACTGAAGCTTTCTTT. It translates to CASSPGPLNTEAFF. The genes are TRBV7-9 and TRBJ1-1; the D is unclear. The CDR3 runs to 14 residues. Germline V gene sequence: CDR1 SEHNR, CDR2 FQNEAQ (reference sequence). Trimming cost V 5 bases and J 0 bases, with 10 bases left between them.

The chain employs TRBV5-1 and TRBJ2-7; maybe TRBD2 (6 bases). With 6 bases removed from V and 7 bases from J, the gap between germline ends came to 23 bases. The germline V gene encodes CDR1 SGHRS and CDR2 YFSETQ. The CDR3 is made up of 15 amino acids. The CDR3 spells CASMEGQWGDEEQYF. In DNA, the CDR3 is TGCGCCAGCATGGAAGGACAATGGGGGGATGAAGAGCAGTACTTC.

Only a few counts were recorded for this clone. The J gene is TRBJ2-2, the V gene TRBV6-1; D gene unclear. CDR3 size: 13 residues. With 4 bases removed from V and 7 bases from J, the gap between germline ends came to 10 bases. CDR1 and CDR2 (germline): MNHNS, SASEGT. In DNA, the CDR3 is TGTGCCAGCAGTGTCCCAGAAAGCGGGGAGCTGTTTTTT. This codes for CASSVPESGELFF.

This rearrangement joins TRBV7-9 to TRBJ2-1; no clear D gene. The germline V gene encodes CDR1 SEHNR and CDR2 FQNEAQ (reference sequence). Trimming took off 1 base at V and 7 bases at J, with 2 bases between the two ends. The CDR3 is made up of 11 amino acids. CDR3 coding DNA: TGTGCCAGCAGCTTAGGTAATGAGCAGTTCTTC. Its protein product is CASSLGNEQFF.

V and J are TRBV6-1 and TRBJ2-5; 7 bases map to TRBD1. The closer fit of TRBJ2-7 to the DNA end suggests the J call may be wrong. Germline loops: CDR1 MNHNS, CDR2 SASEGT. CDR3 length: 13 residues. CDR3 bases: TGTGCCAGTCTAGGGGGCCCCCTCTACGAGCAGTACTTC. It translates to CASLGGPLYEQYF.

The chain carries TRBV28 and TRBJ1-5; D remains unclear. CDR1 and CDR2 (germline): MDHEN, SYDVKM. V was clipped by 3 bases and J by 1 base, with 10 bases between them. This CDR3 comprises 15 residues. CDR3 coding DNA: TGTGCCAGCAGTTTCCGGTTTTCGAGCAATCAGCCCCAGCATTTT. Translated: CASSFRFSSNQPQHF. The complete variable domain, with remaining parts taken from reference TRBV28 and TRBJ1-5, reads DVKVTQSSRYLVKRTGEKVFLECVQDMDHENMFWYRQDPGLGLRLIYFSYDVKMKEKGDIPEGYSVSREKKERFSLILESASTNQTSMYLCASSFRFSSNQPQHFGDGTRLSIL.

The chain is built from TRBV6-1 and TRBJ1-1; no reliable D call. Germline loops: CDR1 MNHNS, CDR2 SASEGT. Trimming removed 7 bases at V and 6 bases at J, with 9 bases between. This CDR3 contains 11 residues. In nucleotides, the CDR3 is TGTGCCAGCACAGTTGGTCCTGAAGCTTTCTTT. It yields the protein CASTVGPEAFF.

This chain links TRBV6-4 with TRBJ1-5; D gene unclear. Trimming took off 4 bases at V and 2 bases at J, with 15 bases between the two ends. Germline values: CDR1 MRHNA, CDR2 SNTAGT. There are 16 residues in the CDR3. CDR3 nucleotide sequence: TGTGCCAGCAGTGGCCCGGATCCGGCGGGCAATCAGCCCCAGCATTTT. Protein sequence: CASSGPDPAGNQPQHF.

This chain links TRBV10-3 with TRBJ2-3; D uncertain. Germline CDR1 ENHRY, CDR2 SYGVKD. The CDR3 loop spans 13 amino acids. V gave up 8 bases and J gave up 2 bases, with 11 bases separating them. The CDR3 coding sequence is TGTGCCATCGGGTCAGGAGCCACAGATACGCAGTATTTT. Its translation is CAIGSGATDTQYF.

The chain joins TRBV27 to TRBJ2-7; possible D gene TRBD1, 5 bases. Germline CDR1 and CDR2: MNHEY and SMNVEV (reference sequence). Trimming removed 6 bases from V and 0 bases from J, with 9 bases in between. This CDR3 contains 13 residues. The DNA of the CDR3 is TGTGCCAGCAGCCAGGGCCTCTCCTACGAGCAGTACTTC. Translated, it gives CASSQGLSYEQYF.

This chain links TRBV6-1 with TRBJ2-3; TRBD2 might be the D (6 bases). The CDR3 runs to 13 residues. In germline, CDR1 is MNHNS, CDR2 SASEGT. V lost 7 bases and J 1 base, leaving 9 bases between the germline ends. The DNA for the CDR3 is TGTGCCAGCATGGAGGGTGGCACAGATACGCAGTATTTT. This gives the protein CASMEGGTDTQYF.

This clone counts as large (0.1 to 1%). The genes are TRBV19 and TRBJ2-1, with 10 positions matching TRBD1. From germline, CDR1 is LNHDA and CDR2 SQIVND (reference sequence). This CDR3 has 15 amino acids. V was clipped by 3 bases and J by 6 bases; unmatched bases: 5. The chain's CDR3 is CASSMGRTGGNEQFF. The DNA of the CDR3 is TGTGCCAGTAGTATGGGACGGACAGGGGGCAATGAGCAGTTCTTC.

J is TRBJ2-1 and V is TRBV19, with TRBD1 identical over 11 bases. CDR3 size: 15 residues. The V and J ends lost 5 bases and 8 bases, in that order; junction bases with no gene match: 8. Germline lookup yields CDR1 LNHDA and CDR2 SQIVND (reference sequence). CDR3 region: CASSSRDRGIDEQFF. CDR3 DNA: TGTGCCAGTAGTTCCCGGGACAGGGGGATTGATGAGCAGTTCTTC.

The chain is built from TRBV30 and TRBJ1-1, with D possibly being TRBD1 (6 bases). The V gene lost 1 base and the J gene lost 2 bases, with 8 bases spanning the gap. Germline V gene data show CDR1 as GTSNPN and CDR2 as SVGIG (reference sequence). CDR3 length: 13 residues. CDR3 DNA: TGTGCCTGGAGTGCACAGGGTAACACTGAAGCTTTCTTT. Its protein is CAWSAQGNTEAFF. Full variable domain (rest looked up from reference TRBV30 and TRBJ1-1): SQTIHQWPATLVQPVGSPLSLECTVEGTSNPNLYWYRQAAGRGLQLLFYSVGIGQISSEVPQNLSASRPQDRQFILSSKKLLLSDSGFYLCAWSAQGNTEAFFGQGTRLTVV.